Sequencing of this T cell receptor (beta chain) was carried out in a study of Ad26.COV2.S vaccination and SARS-CoV-2 variants (dated by TCRdb to about 2021). Looking at the study overall: Vaccine-arm donors came from COV1001, a multicentre, randomized, double-blind, placebo-controlled phase I-IIa trial of Ad26.COV2.S in healthy adults. Investigators remained blinded to trial group allocation during experiments and outcome assessment. Dosing of Ad26.COV2.S was intramuscular, at either 5x10^10 or 1x10^11 viral particles, delivered as one shot or as two shots spaced 56 days apart. The TCR-sequenced set comprised approximately 30 samples: approximately 20 Ad26.COV2.S vaccine recipients, 5 placebo recipients and 8 SARS-CoV-2 convalescent individuals. Trial participants were randomized into five groups of five: low-dose or high-dose Ad26.COV2.S given once or twice, or placebo on both occasions. The specificity and breadth of SARS-CoV-2-reactive T cell receptors after Ad26.COV2.S vaccination were assessed by TCRbeta repertoire sequencing.

The immunoSEQ Assay was used to sequence TCRbeta CDR3 regions. After extraction, genomic DNA underwent amplification by bias-controlled multiplex PCR, followed by high-throughput sequencing. Regarding the original processing steps: To quantify the absolute abundance of each unique TCRbeta CDR3 region, sequences were collapsed and filtered. Usable DNA was measured by amplifying reference genes present in all nucleated cells, and TCRbeta template counts were normalized to that usable DNA to estimate T cell fraction. Repertoire TCRs were annotated as SARS-CoV-2-specific when V gene, CDR3 amino acid sequence and J gene were exactly matched to a known reactive TCR set. The reference SARS-CoV-2 TCR set was derived from MIRA and filtered for enrichment in COVID-19-positive ImmuneCODE repertoires, a step that removed public or cross-reactive TCRs. Using the MIRA antigens, annotated TCRs were further analysed by specific ORF or by position within an ORF. Breadth was defined as the number of annotated unique rearrangements divided by the total number of unique productive rearrangements, and depth was defined as the summed frequency of the annotated unique rearrangements. Group comparisons of TCR breadth used two-sided Wilcoxon rank-sum tests. TCRdb obtained this table from immuneACCESS and retained in-frame rearrangements with V and J assigned. These tables miss some clones; where compared with another copy, unresolved V genes account for less than half of the shortfall, and the remainder is unexplained. For V, J and clone size, that table is used; D and trimming come from the DNA. The table for this sample lists about 350,000 clones; 70% to 90% of them were counted only once. The top ten hold 9.5% to 12% of the sample.

The CDR3 spans 14 residues, from the cysteine through the phenylalanine. Only CDR3 DNA remains: 42 bases, in frame from the first base. Based on the germline V gene, the CDR1 and CDR2 sequences are MDHEN and SYDVKM. From V the trimming removes 6 bases and from J it removes 6 bases, while the gene matches leave 9 bases of the junction unaccounted for. The treatment or condition label corresponds to: about 20 received Ad26.COV2.S at low or high dose, single or two shots; about 5 received placebo; per-sample allocation not given. For vaccine and placebo recipients, repertoires were sequenced using samples collected on day 63 after the first injection. Cohort 1b enrolled some 25 adults aged 18-55 years at a single site in Boston, USA, between 29 July and 7 August 2020. As a vaccine, Ad26.COV2.S was a replication-incompetent adenovirus type 26 vector that expressed a prefusion-stabilized SARS-CoV-2 spike protein derived from the original Wuhan strain.

Worth noting for this clone: The antigen this receptor binds is unknown. No base qualities exist here, and no much larger clone lies one base off it.

What the work shows at the level of the full study, not this receptor alone: It was noted by the authors that total T cell responses may have been underestimated by the TCR breadth and depth analyses. Substantial breadth of spike-specific CD8+ and CD4+ T cell responses was reported after vaccination. Vaccine and placebo recipients had similar non-spike TCR breadth, a finding consistent with the vaccine containing only spike. The study was not powered to compare responses between vaccine doses or regimens. Higher spike-specific TCR breadth was observed in Ad26.COV2.S recipients than in placebo recipients (P = 0.0014).

The chain is encoded by TRBV28 joined to TRBJ2-7, with 9 central nucleotides matching TRBD1. The clonotype was recovered from a person aged 18 to 59 who received the Ad26.COV2.S COVID-19 vaccine or a placebo. The sequencing here drew on peripheral blood, taken in a trial of Ad26.COV2.S vaccine versus placebo. The nucleotides are TGTGCCAGCAGCCTGGGACAGGGAGGACGCGAGCAGTACTTC. This is translated as CASSLGQGGREQYF. Where the CDR3 stops, the reference TRBV28 and TRBJ2-7 genes take over; the full variable domain is DVKVTQSSRYLVKRTGEKVFLECVQDMDHENMFWYRQDPGLGLRLIYFSYDVKMKEKGDIPEGYSVSREKKERFSLILESASTNQTSMYLCASSLGQGGREQYFGPGTRLTVT.